Shown below are 3 T cell receptor beta chains from a single sample sequenced in a study of control samples from healthy donors and cancer patients. TCRdb's table, derived via immunoSEQ multiplex PCR, lists solely in-frame clones and lacks some. The table includes about 130,000 clones, roughly nine tenths detected once. The specimen sequenced was PBMCs. The origin of the receptors is a man aged 50-59 years with head and neck cancer.

The chain combines TRBV6-5 with TRBJ2-7; D is perhaps TRBD1 (6 bases). Trimming cost V 4 bases and J 3 bases, with 19 bases left between them. The CDR3 consists of 16 residues. CDR1 and CDR2 (germline): MNHEY, SVGAGI. CDR3 DNA: TGTGCCAGCAGTTTTGAGGGGGAGAGGGGAATCTACGAGCAGTACTTC. Protein sequence: CASSFEGERGIYEQYF.

This chain connects TRBV5-6 to TRBJ2-4; D is possibly TRBD1 (6 bases). From germline, CDR1 is SGHDT and CDR2 YYEEEE. The CDR3 is made up of 14 amino acids. Trimming cost V 3 bases and J 2 bases, with 9 bases left between them. CDR3 protein: CASSSGTTKNIQYF. The CDR3 nucleotides are TGTGCCAGCAGCTCAGGGACAACCAAAAACATTCAGTACTTC.

The chain employs TRBV27 and TRBJ2-5, with D uncertain. This CDR3 has 13 residues. V was shortened by 3 bases and J by 0 bases, with 5 bases between the two germline ends. The V gene's germline CDR1 is MNHEY and CDR2 SMNVEV (reference sequence). The CDR3 sequence: CASSLAYQETQYF. The CDR3 coding sequence is TGTGCCAGCAGTTTGGCTTACCAAGAGACCCAGTACTTC.